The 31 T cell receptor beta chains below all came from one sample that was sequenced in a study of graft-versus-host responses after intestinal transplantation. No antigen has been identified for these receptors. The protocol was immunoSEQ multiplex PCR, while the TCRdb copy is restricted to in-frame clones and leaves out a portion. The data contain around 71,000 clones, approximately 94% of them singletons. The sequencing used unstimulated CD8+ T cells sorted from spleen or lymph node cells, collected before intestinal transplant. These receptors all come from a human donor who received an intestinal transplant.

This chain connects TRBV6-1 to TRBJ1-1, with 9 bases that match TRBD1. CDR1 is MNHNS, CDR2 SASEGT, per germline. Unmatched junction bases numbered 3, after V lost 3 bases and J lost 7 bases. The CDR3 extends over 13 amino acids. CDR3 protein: CASSEGTGLEAFF. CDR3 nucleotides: TGTGCCAGCAGTGAGGGGACAGGGCTTGAAGCTTTCTTT.

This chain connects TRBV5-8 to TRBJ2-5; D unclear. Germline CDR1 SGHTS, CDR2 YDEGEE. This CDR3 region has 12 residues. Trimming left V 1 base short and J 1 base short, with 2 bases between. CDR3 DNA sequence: TGTGCCAGCAGCTTGTTCCAAGAGACCCAGTACTTC. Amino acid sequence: CASSLFQETQYF.

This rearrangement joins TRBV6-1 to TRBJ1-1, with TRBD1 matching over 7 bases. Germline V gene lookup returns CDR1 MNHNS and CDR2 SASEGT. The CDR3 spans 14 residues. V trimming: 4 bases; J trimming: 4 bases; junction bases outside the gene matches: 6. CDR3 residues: CASSVQGIGTEAFF. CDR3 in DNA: TGTGCCAGCAGTGTACAGGGGATCGGCACTGAAGCTTTCTTT.

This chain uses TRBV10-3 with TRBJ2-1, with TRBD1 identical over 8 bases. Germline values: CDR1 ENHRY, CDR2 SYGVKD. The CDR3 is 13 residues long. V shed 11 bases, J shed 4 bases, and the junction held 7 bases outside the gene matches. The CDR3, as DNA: TGTGCCGGCGGACAGGGCGAGTACAATGAGCAGTTCTTC. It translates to CAGGQGEYNEQFF.

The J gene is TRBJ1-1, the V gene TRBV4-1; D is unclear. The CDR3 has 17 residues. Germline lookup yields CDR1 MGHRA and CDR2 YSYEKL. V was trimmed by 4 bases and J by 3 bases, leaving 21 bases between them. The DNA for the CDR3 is TGCGCCAGCAGCCCAGGCCCAGTAAGGGTTGGGGACACTGAAGCTTTCTTT. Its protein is CASSPGPVRVGDTEAFF.

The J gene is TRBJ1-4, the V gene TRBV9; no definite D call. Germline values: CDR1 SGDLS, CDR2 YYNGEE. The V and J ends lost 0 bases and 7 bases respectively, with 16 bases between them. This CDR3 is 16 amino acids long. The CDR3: CASSVGDRGGGEKLFF. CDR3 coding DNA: TGTGCCAGCAGCGTAGGGGATAGAGGAGGCGGTGAAAAACTGTTTTTT.

The CDR3: CASSRGGTEAFF. The CDR3, as DNA: TGCGCCAGCAGCCGCGGGGGCACTGAAGCTTTCTTT. The chain links TRBV4-1 to TRBJ1-1; D is possibly TRBD1 (5 bases). V lost 4 bases to trimming and J lost 4 bases, with 7 bases between them. Per germline, CDR1 MGHRA and CDR2 YSYEKL. The CDR3 runs 12 residues.

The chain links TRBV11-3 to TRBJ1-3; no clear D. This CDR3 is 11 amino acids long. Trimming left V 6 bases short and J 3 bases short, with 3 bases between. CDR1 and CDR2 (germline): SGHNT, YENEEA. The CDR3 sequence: CASRSGNTIYF. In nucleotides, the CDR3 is TGTGCCAGCAGAAGTGGAAACACCATATATTTT.

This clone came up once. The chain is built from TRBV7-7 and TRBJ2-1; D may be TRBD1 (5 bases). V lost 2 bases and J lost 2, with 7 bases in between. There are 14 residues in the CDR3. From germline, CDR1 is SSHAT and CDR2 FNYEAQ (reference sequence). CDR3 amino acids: CASSLSGPYNEQFF. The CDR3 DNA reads TGTGCCAGCAGCTTATCAGGGCCCTACAATGAGCAGTTCTTC.

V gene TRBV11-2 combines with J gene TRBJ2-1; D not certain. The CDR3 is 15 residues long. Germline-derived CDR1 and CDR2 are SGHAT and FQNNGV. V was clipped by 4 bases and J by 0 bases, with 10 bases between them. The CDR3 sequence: CASSSDGNSYNEQFF. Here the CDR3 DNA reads TGTGCCAGCAGCTCGGATGGGAACTCCTACAATGAGCAGTTCTTC.

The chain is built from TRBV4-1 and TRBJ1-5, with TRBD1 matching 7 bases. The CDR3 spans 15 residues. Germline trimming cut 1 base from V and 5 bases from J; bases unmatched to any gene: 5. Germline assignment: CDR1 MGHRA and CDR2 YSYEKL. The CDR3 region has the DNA TGCGCCAGCAGCCAAGGCGACAGGGCAGATCAGCCCCAGCATTTT. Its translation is CASSQGDRADQPQHF.

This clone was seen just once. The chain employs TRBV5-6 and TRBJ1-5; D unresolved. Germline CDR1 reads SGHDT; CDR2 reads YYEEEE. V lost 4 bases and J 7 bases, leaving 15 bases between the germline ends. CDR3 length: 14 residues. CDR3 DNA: TGTGCCAGCAGCCCGGGGAACAGCGGCCAGCCCCAGCATTTT. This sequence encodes CASSPGNSGQPQHF.

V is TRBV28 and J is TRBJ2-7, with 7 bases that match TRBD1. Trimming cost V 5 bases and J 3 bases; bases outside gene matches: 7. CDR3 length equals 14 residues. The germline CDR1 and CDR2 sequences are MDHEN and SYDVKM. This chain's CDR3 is CASSQTGTVYEQYF. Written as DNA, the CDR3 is TGTGCCAGCAGTCAGACAGGGACCGTCTACGAGCAGTACTTC.

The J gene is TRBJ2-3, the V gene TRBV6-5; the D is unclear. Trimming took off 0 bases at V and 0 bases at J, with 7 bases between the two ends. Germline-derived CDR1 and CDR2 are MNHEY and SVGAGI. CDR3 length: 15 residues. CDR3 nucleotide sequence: TGTGCCAGCAGTTACTCCCGGAGTAGCACAGATACGCAGTATTTT. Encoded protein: CASSYSRSSTDTQYF.

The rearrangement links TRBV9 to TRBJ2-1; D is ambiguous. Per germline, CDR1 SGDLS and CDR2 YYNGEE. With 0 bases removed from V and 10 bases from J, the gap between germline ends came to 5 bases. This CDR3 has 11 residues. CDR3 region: CASSVGPEQFF. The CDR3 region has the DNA TGTGCCAGCAGCGTAGGGCCGGAGCAGTTCTTC.

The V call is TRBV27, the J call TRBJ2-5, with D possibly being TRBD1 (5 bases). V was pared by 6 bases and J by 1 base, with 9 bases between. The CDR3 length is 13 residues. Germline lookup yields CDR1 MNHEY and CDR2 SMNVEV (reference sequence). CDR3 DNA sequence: TGTGCCAGCAGACCCCAGGGCCAAGAGACCCAGTACTTC. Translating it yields CASRPQGQETQYF.

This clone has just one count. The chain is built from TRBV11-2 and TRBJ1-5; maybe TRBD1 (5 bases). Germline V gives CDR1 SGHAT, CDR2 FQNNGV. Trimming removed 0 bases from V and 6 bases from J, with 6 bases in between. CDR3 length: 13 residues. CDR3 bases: TGTGCCAGCAGCTTAGATCAGGGTCAGCCCCAGCATTTT. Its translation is CASSLDQGQPQHF. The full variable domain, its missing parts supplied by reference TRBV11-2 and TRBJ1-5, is EAGVAQSPRYKIIEKRQSVAFWCNPISGHATLYWYQQILGQGPKLLIQFQNNGVVDDSQLPKDRFSAERLKGVDSTLKIQPAKLEDSAVYLCASSLDQGQPQHFGDGTRLSIL.

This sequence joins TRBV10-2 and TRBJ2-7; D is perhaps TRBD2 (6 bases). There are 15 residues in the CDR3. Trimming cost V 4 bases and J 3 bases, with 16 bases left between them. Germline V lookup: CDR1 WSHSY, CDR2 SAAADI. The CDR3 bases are TGCGCCAGCAGTGGGTTAGCGGACCGATTCTACGAGCAGTACTTC. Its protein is CASSGLADRFYEQYF.

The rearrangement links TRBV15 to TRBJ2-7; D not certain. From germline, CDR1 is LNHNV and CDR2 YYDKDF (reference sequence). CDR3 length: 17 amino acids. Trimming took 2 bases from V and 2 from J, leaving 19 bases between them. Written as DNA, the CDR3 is TGTGCCACCAGCAGACATTACCCGAACCTGAGCCCCTACGAGCAGTACTTC. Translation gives CATSRHYPNLSPYEQYF.

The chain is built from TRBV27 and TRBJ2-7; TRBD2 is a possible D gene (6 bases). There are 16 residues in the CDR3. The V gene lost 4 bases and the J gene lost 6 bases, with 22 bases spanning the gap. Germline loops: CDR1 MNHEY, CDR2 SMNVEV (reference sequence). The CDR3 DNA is TGTGCCAGCAGTTCAGGGCTCCTGGGGGGTAGGGGCGAGCAGTACTTC. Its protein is CASSSGLLGGRGEQYF.

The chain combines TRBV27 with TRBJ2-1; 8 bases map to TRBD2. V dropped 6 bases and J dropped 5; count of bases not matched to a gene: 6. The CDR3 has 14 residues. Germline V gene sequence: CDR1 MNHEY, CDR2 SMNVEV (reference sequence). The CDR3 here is CASSLIGRDNEQFF. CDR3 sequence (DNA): TGTGCCAGCAGCCTGATCGGGAGGGACAATGAGCAGTTCTTC.

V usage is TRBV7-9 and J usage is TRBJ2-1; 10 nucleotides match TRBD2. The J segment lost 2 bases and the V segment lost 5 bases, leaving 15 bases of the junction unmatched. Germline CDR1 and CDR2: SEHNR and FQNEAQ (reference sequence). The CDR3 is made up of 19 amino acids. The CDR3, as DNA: TGTGCCAGCAGCGTACCCGGGACTAGCGCCCCCGGGACCTACAATGAGCAGTTCTTC. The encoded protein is CASSVPGTSAPGTYNEQFF.

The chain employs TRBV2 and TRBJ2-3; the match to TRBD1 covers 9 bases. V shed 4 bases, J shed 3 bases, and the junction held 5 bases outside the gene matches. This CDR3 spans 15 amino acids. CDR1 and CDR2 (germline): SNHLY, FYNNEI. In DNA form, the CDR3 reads TGTGCCAGCAGTGCCCCGGGACAGGGAACAGATACGCAGTATTTT. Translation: CASSAPGQGTDTQYF.

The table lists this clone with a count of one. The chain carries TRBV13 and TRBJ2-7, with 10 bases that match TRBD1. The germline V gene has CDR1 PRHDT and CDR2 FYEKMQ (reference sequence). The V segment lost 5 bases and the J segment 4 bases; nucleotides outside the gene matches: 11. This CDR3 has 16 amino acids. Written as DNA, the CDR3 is TGTGCCAGCAGCACCCACCGGGACAGGGGTTTATACGAGCAGTACTTC. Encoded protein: CASSTHRDRGLYEQYF.

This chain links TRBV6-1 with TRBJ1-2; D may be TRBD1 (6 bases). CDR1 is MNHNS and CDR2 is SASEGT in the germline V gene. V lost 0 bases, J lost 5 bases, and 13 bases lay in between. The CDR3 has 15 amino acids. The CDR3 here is CASSEAGHRVYGYTF. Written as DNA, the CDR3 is TGTGCCAGCAGTGAAGCAGGCCACAGGGTTTATGGCTACACCTTC.

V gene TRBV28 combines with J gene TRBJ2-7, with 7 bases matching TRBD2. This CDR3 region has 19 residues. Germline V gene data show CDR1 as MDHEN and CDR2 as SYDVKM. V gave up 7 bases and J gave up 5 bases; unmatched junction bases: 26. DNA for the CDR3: TGTGCCAGCACCACCAACGTACTAGCGAGGGTAAGATTGTCGGACGAGCAGTACTTC. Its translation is CASTTNVLARVRLSDEQYF.

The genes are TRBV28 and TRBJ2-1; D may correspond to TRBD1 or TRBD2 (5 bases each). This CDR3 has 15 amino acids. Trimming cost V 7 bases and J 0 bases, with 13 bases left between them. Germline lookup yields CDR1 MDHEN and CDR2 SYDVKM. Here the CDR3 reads CASTQGEYSYNEQFF. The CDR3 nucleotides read TGTGCCAGCACCCAGGGAGAGTACTCCTACAATGAGCAGTTCTTC.

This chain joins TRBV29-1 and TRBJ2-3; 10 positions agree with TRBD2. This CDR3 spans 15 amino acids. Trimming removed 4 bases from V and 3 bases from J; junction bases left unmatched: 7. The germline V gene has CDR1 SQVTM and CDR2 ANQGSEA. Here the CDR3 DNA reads TGCAGCGTTGTCCGTACTAGCGGGGAAACAGATACGCAGTATTTT. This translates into CSVVRTSGETDTQYF.

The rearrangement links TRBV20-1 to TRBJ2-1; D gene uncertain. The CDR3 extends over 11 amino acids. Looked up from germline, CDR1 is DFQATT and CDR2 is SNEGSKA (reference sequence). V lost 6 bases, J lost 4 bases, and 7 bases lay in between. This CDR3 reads CSATIYNEQFF. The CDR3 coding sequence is TGCAGTGCAACTATTTACAATGAGCAGTTCTTC.

The CDR3 loop is CASIDGNYGYTF. The CDR3 DNA sequence: TGTGCCAGCATAGACGGTAACTATGGCTACACCTTC. The chain couples TRBV2 to TRBJ1-2; D remains unclear. Germline CDR1 reads SNHLY; CDR2 reads FYNNEI. CDR3 length: 12 amino acids. Trimming pared 7 bases from V and 1 base from J, leaving 7 bases between.

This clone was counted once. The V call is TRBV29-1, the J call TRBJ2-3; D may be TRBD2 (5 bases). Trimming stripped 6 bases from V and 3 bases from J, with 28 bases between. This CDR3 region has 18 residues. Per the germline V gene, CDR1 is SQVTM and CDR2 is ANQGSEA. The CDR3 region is CSVVLVAPIPPSTDTQYF. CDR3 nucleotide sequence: TGCAGCGTCGTTTTGGTAGCGCCAATCCCCCCGAGTACAGATACGCAGTATTTT.